The rows below give T cell receptor beta chains drawn from one sample of a study of shared clonotypes between healthy human individuals. Profiling relied on immunoSEQ multiplex PCR, and the TCRdb table lists in-frame clones only, not all of them. This table has roughly 2,000,000 clones, 80% to 95% appearing once. The sequenced sample was naive CD8+ T cells from PBMCs. These TCRs come from a man between 18 and 29 years old in good health. Some clones in this sample may be carry-over from other donors' samples. Each CDR3 is given with its conserved first and last residue. Expanded clones get a size class; other rows say once, few or many, or leave the size out.

TRBJ2-1,TRBV4-3,NA,CASSHLEGVGQFF
TRBJ2-7,TRBV7-8,NA,CASSPGQGRAREQYF
TRBJ1-1,TRBV4-3,NA,CASSQEGRGYTEAFF
TRBJ2-7,TRBV28,NA,CASSSTDYLSYEQYF
TRBJ2-7,TRBV7-8,NA,CASSLGLVLTYEQYF
TRBJ2-7,TRBV7-6,NA,CASSYSPRLYEQYF
TRBJ2-1,TRBV5-1,NA,CASSWGSSASSYNEQFF
TRBJ2-1,TRBV27,NA,CASRASGGEDEQFF
TRBJ2-1,TRBV5-6,NA,CASSLGMQGGEQFF
NA,TRBV5-1,NA,CASSSVRDSSYEQYF
TRBJ2-2,TRBV13,NA,CASRRGGTGELFF
TRBJ2-7,TRBV11-2,NA,CASSPRLGAEKGDEQYF
TRBJ1-5,TRBV9,few,CASSVAGHNQPQHF
TRBJ1-1,TRBV9,NA,CASSVGSGTEAFF
TRBJ2-3,TRBV4-1,NA,CASSQVRGGAMDTQYF
TRBJ2-1,TRBV19,NA,CASSLVASYNEQFF
TRBJ2-3,TRBV7-9,once,CASSLLSTSGYTDTQYF
TRBJ1-1,TRBV28,NA,CASSFLGEGTYQAFF
TRBJ2-1,TRBV4-3,NA,CASSPGSVDEQFF
TRBJ2-3,TRBV9,NA,CASSVNDDTQYF
TRBJ1-3,TRBV10-3,NA,CAISESTSASGNTIYF
TRBJ2-5,TRBV4-3,NA,CASSQDTGYQETQYF
TRBJ2-3,TRBV5-6,NA,CASSFDSDTQYF